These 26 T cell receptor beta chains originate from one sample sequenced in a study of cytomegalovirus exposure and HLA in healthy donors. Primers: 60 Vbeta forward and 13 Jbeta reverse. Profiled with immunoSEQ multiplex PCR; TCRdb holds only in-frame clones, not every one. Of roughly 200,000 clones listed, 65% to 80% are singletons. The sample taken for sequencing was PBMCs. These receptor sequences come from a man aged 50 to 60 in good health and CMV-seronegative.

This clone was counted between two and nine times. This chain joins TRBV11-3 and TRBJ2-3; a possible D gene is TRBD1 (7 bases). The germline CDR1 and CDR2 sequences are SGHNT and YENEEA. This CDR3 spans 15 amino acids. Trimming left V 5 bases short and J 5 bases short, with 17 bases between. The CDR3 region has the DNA TGTGCCAGCAGCCTTAGATCAGGGGGGAGAGATACGCAGTATTTT. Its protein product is CASSLRSGGRDTQYF. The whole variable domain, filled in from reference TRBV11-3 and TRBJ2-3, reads EAGVVQSPRYKIIEKKQPVAFWCNPISGHNTLYWYLQNLGQGPELLIRYENEEAVDDSQLPKDRFSAERLKGVDSTLKIQPAELGDSAVYLCASSLRSGGRDTQYFGPGTRLTVL.

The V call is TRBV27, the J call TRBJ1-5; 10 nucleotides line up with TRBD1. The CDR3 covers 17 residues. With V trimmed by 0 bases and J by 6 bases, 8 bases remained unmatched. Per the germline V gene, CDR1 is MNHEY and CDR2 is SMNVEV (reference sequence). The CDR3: CASSLSVGQGISQPQHF. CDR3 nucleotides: TGTGCCAGCAGTTTATCGGTGGGACAGGGGATCAGTCAGCCCCAGCATTTT.

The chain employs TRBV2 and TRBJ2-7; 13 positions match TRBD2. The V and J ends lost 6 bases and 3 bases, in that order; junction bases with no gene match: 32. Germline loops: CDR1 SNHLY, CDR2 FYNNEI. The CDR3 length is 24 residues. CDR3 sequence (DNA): TGTGCCAGCAGGCCGGGACAGGGGAAGGTAATGGGGACTAGCGGGGCGGAATCTTACTACGAGCAGTACTTC. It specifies CASRPGQGKVMGTSGAESYYEQYF.

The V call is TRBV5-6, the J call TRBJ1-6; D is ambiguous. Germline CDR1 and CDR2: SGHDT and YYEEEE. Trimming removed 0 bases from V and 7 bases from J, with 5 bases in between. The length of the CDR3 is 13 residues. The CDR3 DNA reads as TGTGCCAGCAGCTTGGCCTCCAATTCACCCCTCCACTTT. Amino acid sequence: CASSLASNSPLHF.

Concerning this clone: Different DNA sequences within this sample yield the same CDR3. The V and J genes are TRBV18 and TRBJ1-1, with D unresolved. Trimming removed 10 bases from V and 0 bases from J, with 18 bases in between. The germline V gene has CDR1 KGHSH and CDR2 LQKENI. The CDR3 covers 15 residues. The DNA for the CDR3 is TGTGCCACTTACTACGGAGGTCCCATGAACACTGAAGCTTTCTTT. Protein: CATYYGGPMNTEAFF.

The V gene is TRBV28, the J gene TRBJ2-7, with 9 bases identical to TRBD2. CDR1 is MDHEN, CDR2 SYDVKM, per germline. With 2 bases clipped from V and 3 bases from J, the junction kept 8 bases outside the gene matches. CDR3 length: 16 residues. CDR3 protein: CASSLRGGRAGYEQYF. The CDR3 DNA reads TGTGCCAGCAGTTTACGGGGCGGGAGGGCCGGCTACGAGCAGTACTTC.

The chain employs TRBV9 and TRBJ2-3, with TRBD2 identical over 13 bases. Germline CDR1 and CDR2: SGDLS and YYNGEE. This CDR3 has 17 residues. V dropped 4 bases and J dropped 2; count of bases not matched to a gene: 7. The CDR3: CASSPFGTSGVTDTQYF. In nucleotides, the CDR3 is TGTGCCAGCAGCCCATTCGGGACTAGCGGGGTCACAGATACGCAGTATTTT. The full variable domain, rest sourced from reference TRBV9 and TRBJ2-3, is DSGVTQTPKHLITATGQRVTLRCSPRSGDLSVYWYQQSLDQGLQFLIQYYNGEERAKGNILERFSAQQFPDLHSELNLSSLELGDSALYFCASSPFGTSGVTDTQYFGPGTRLTVL.

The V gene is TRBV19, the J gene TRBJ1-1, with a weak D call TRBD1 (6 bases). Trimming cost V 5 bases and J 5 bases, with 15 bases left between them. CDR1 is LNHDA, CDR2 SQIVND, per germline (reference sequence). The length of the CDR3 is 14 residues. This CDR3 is CASSPTGLGTEAFF. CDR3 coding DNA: TGTGCCAGTAGTCCCACAGGGCTCGGAACTGAAGCTTTCTTT. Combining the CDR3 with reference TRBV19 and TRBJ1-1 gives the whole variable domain DGGITQSPKYLFRKEGQNVTLSCEQNLNHDAMYWYRQDPGQGLRLIYYSQIVNDFQKGDIAEGYSVSREKKESFPLTVTSAQKNPTAFYLCASSPTGLGTEAFFGQGTRLTVV.

The CDR3: CASSPPGDSNQPQHF. The CDR3 DNA is TGTGCCAGCAGTCCTCCCGGAGATAGCAATCAGCCCCAGCATTTT. The chain joins TRBV28 to TRBJ1-5; D remains unclear. Trimming removed 5 bases at V and 0 bases at J, with 11 bases between. CDR3 length equals 15 residues. Germline lookup yields CDR1 MDHEN and CDR2 SYDVKM.

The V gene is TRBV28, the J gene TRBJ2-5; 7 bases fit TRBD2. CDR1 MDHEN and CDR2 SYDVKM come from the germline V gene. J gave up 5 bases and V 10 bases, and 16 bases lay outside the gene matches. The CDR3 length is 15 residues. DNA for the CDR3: TGTGCCATCCTATCTTCTAGCGGTACGAGGGAGACCCAGTACTTC. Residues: CAILSSSGTRETQYF.

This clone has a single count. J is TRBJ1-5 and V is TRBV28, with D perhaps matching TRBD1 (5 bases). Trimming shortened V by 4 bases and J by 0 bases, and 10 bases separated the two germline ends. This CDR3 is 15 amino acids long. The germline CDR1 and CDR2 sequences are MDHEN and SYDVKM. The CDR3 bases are TGTGCCAGCAGTTCGGACAAAAATAGCAATCAGCCCCAGCATTTT. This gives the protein CASSSDKNSNQPQHF. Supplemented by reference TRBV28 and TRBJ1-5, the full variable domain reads DVKVTQSSRYLVKRTGEKVFLECVQDMDHENMFWYRQDPGLGLRLIYFSYDVKMKEKGDIPEGYSVSREKKERFSLILESASTNQTSMYLCASSSDKNSNQPQHFGDGTRLSIL.

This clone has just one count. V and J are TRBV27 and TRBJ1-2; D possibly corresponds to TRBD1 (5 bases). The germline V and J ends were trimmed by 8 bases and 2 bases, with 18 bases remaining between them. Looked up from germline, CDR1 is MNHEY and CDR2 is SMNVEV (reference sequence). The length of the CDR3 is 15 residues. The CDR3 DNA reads TGTGCCAGCGGCGAGAACGGGGGAGGGAACTATGGCTACACCTTC. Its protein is CASGENGGGNYGYTF.

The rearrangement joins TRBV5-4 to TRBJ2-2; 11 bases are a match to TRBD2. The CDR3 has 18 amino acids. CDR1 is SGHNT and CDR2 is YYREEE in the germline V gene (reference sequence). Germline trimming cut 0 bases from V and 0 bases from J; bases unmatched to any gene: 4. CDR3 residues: CASSLAPSGRTNTGELFF. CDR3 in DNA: TGTGCCAGCAGCTTGGCCCCTAGCGGGAGGACGAACACCGGGGAGCTGTTTTTT.

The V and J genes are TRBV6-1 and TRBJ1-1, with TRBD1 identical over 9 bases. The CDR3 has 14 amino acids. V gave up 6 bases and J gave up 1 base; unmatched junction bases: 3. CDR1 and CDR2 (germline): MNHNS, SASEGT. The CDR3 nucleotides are TGTGCCAGCAGGGACAGGGGTTCGAACACTGAAGCTTTCTTT. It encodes CASRDRGSNTEAFF.

This CDR3 is CASSVGLAEIYEQYF. The CDR3 DNA reads TGTGCCAGCAGTGTCGGACTAGCGGAGATTTACGAGCAGTACTTC. This sequence joins TRBV28 and TRBJ2-7, with 10 bases lining up with TRBD2. V lost 5 bases and J lost 4; bases outside the gene matches: 8. The CDR3 has 15 residues. The germline CDR1 and CDR2 sequences are MDHEN and SYDVKM.

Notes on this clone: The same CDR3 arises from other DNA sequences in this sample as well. CDR3 nucleotide sequence: TGTGCCAGCAGCCACAGCGGGGTTAACTACGAGCAGTACTTC. This codes for CASSHSGVNYEQYF. This chain connects TRBV7-2 to TRBJ2-7; 7 bases line up with TRBD2. The CDR3 extends over 14 amino acids. Germline-derived CDR1 and CDR2 are SGHTA and FQGNSA. Losses at the gene ends were 5 bases for V and 3 bases for J; bases not matched to a gene: 7.

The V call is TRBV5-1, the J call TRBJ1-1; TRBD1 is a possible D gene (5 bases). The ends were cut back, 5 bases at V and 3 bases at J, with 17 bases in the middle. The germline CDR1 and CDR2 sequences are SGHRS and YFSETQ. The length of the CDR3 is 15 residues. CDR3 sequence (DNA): TGCGCCAGCAGTATCGGCAGTTTCAGGGACACTGAAGCTTTCTTT. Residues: CASSIGSFRDTEAFF.

CDR3 bases: TGCGCCAGCAGCCAAGGGGCAGGGCTCTCCTACGAGCAGTACTTC. Residues: CASSQGAGLSYEQYF. The genes are TRBV4-1 and TRBJ2-7, with D perhaps matching TRBD1 (5 bases). The length of the CDR3 is 15 residues. Germline V gene sequence: CDR1 MGHRA, CDR2 YSYEKL. V shed 1 base and J shed 0 bases, with 10 bases lying between them.

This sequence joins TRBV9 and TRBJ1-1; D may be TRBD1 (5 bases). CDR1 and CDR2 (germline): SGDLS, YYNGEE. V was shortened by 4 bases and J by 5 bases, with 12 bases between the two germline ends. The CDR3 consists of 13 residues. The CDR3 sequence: CASSLGGGTEAFF. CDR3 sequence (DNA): TGTGCCAGCAGCCTCGGGGGGGGTACTGAAGCTTTCTTT.

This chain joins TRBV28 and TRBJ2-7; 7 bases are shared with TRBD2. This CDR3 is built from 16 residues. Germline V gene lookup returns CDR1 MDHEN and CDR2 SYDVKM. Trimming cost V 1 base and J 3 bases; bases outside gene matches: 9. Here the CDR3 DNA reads TGTGCCAGCAGTTTATTTGGCGGGAGAAAAGGCTACGAGCAGTACTTC. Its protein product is CASSLFGGRKGYEQYF. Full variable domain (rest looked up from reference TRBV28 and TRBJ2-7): DVKVTQSSRYLVKRTGEKVFLECVQDMDHENMFWYRQDPGLGLRLIYFSYDVKMKEKGDIPEGYSVSREKKERFSLILESASTNQTSMYLCASSLFGGRKGYEQYFGPGTRLTVT.

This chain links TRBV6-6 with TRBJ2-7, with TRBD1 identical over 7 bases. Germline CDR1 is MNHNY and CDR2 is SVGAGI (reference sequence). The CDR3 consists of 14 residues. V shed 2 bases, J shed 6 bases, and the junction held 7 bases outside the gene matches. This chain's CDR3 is CASSYTGQASEQYF. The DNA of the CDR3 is TGTGCCAGCAGTTACACCGGACAGGCGAGCGAGCAGTACTTC.

The CDR3 coding sequence is TGTGCCAGCTCACCAGGGCAGGGTGAAAACATTCAGTACTTC. This translates into CASSPGQGENIQYF. V usage is TRBV18 and J usage is TRBJ2-4, with a possible D match to TRBD1 (5 bases). Per germline, CDR1 KGHSH and CDR2 LQKENI. The V gene lost 2 bases and the J gene lost 5 bases, with 10 bases spanning the gap. There are 14 residues in the CDR3.

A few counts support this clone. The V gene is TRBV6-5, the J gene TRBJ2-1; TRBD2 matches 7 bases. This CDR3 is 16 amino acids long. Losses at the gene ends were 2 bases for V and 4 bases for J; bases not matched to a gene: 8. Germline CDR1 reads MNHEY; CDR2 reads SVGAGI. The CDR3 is CASSYTLAVSYNEQFF. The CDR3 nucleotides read TGTGCCAGCAGTTACACTCTAGCGGTATCTTACAATGAGCAGTTCTTC.

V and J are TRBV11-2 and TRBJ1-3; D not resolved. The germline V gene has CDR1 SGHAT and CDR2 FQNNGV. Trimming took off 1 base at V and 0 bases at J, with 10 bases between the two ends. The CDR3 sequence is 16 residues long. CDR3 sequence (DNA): TGTGCCAGCAGCTTAGTAGAGCTCGCCTCTGGAAACACCATATATTTT. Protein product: CASSLVELASGNTIYF.

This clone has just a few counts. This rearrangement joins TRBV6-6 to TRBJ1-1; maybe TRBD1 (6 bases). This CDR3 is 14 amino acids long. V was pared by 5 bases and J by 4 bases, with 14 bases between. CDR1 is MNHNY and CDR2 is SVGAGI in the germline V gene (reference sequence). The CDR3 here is CASSDQGKGTEAFF. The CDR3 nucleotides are TGTGCCAGCAGTGATCAGGGGAAGGGCACTGAAGCTTTCTTT.

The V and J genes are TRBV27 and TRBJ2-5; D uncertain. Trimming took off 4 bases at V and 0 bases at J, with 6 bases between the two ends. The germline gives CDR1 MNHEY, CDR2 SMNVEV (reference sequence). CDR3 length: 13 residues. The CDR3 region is CASSSPYQETQYF. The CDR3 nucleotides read TGTGCCAGCAGTTCCCCATACCAAGAGACCCAGTACTTC.